The 25 T cell receptor beta chains in this list originate from one sample, sequenced in a study of cytomegalovirus exposure and HLA in healthy donors (dated by TCRdb to about 2017). Library preparation was by the immunoSEQ multiplex PCR assay. A mixture of 60 forward primers for TCR Vbeta segments and 13 reverse primers for TCR Jbeta segments was used in the multiplex PCR. TCRdb re-hosts the immuneACCESS table, in-frame sequences only. Its copies lack some clones; in the studies checked, an unresolved V gene accounts for under half of them, and the cause for the rest is not known. The sample yields approximately 170,000 clones; just under 75% were counted once. The top ten hold 4.5% to 5.5% of the sample. Sequencing was performed on PBMCs. These TCRs come from a man aged 25-45 years in good health and CMV-seropositive.

This clone turned up a few times. The chain combines TRBV9 with TRBJ2-3, with 8 bases that match TRBD1. Germline assignment: CDR1 SGDLS and CDR2 YYNGEE. Trimming at V came to 4 bases and at J to 2 bases, leaving 6 bases not matched to a gene. The CDR3 runs 15 residues. CDR3 in DNA: TGTGCCAGCAGCCCCCGGACAGGGCCCACAGATACGCAGTATTTT. Its translation is CASSPRTGPTDTQYF.

CDR3 in amino acids: CASSRGAGGVNEQFF. For the CDR3, the DNA is TGTGCCAGCAGCCGGGGGGCGGGGGGGGTCAATGAGCAGTTCTTC. The chain employs TRBV5-6 and TRBJ2-1; 9 nucleotides match TRBD2. V shed 4 bases and J 6 bases; nucleotides not matched to a gene: 8. From germline, CDR1 is SGHDT and CDR2 YYEEEE. The CDR3 totals 15 residues.

This chain links TRBV7-2 with TRBJ2-7; D might be TRBD2 (5 bases). The ends were cut back, 1 base at V and 3 bases at J, with 10 bases in the middle. In germline, CDR1 is SGHTA, CDR2 FQGNSA. The CDR3 covers 14 residues. The CDR3 spells CASSLEEGIYEQYF. CDR3 bases: TGTGCCAGCAGCTTAGAAGAGGGAATCTACGAGCAGTACTTC.

This clone appeared a few times. This chain links TRBV5-6 with TRBJ2-3, with D perhaps TRBD2 (6 bases). Between the trimmed V and J ends, which lost 0 bases and 2 bases, there was a span of 7 bases. The V gene's germline CDR1 is SGHDT and CDR2 YYEEEE. CDR3 length: 14 residues. As DNA, the CDR3 is TGTGCCAGCAGCTTGGGCGGGGACACAGATACGCAGTATTTT. It codes for CASSLGGDTDTQYF.

The V gene is TRBV5-1, the J gene TRBJ2-5, with 14 bases identical to TRBD2. V lost 4 bases to trimming and J lost 0 bases; unmatched junction nucleotides: 5. The CDR3 extends over 17 amino acids. The germline V gene has CDR1 SGHRS and CDR2 YFSETQ. This chain's CDR3 is CASSKRTSGGYQETQYF. CDR3 nucleotides: TGCGCCAGCAGCAAAAGGACTAGCGGGGGGTACCAAGAGACCCAGTACTTC.

Concerning this clone: The same CDR3 arises from other DNA sequences in this sample as well. The chain employs TRBV4-3 and TRBJ1-5, with 7 bases that match TRBD1. The CDR3 has 15 amino acids. The germline gives CDR1 LGHNA, CDR2 YSLEER. With 0 bases clipped from V and 6 bases from J, the junction kept 5 bases outside the gene matches. The CDR3, as DNA: TGCGCCAGCAGCCAAGATCGTCAGGGGGGTCAGCCCCAGCATTTT. Translation: CASSQDRQGGQPQHF.

V is TRBV12-1 and J is TRBJ2-7; TRBD1 was called by the table and not checked on the DNA. TRBV12-1 is a pseudogene locus. CDR3 length equals 16 residues. CDR3 bases: TGTGCCAGCAGCTCGGACAGGGGGCTGATTTGGTGCGAGCAGTACTTC. Protein: CASSSDRGLIWCEQYF.

J is TRBJ2-7 and V is TRBV6-1; the match to TRBD1 covers 9 bases. The germline V gene encodes CDR1 MNHNS and CDR2 SASEGT. Germline trimming cut 5 bases from V and 2 bases from J; bases unmatched to any gene: 4. CDR3 length equals 14 residues. CDR3 nucleotide sequence: TGTGCCAGCAGTCGGGACAGGGCGGCCTACGAGCAGTACTTC. Its translation: CASSRDRAAYEQYF.

This clone was counted once. The V and J genes are TRBV5-5 and TRBJ1-4, with D unresolved. The CDR3 contains 15 residues. V dropped 3 bases and J dropped 2 bases, with 11 bases sitting between them. Germline V lookup: CDR1 SGHKS, CDR2 YYEKEE (reference sequence). The CDR3, as DNA: TGTGCCAGCAGCTCTAGCGGGTGGACTAATGAAAAACTGTTTTTT. Translating it yields CASSSSGWTNEKLFF. The variable domain in full, completed from reference TRBV5-5 and TRBJ1-4, reads DAGVTQSPTHLIKTRGQQVTLRCSPISGHKSVSWYQQVLGQGPQFIFQYYEKEERGRGNFPDRFSARQFPNYSSELNVNALLLGDSALYLCASSSSGWTNEKLFFGSGTQLSVL.

This clone was seen a handful of times. This chain uses TRBV11-1 with TRBJ1-2; 7 bases fit TRBD1. With 3 bases clipped from V and 2 bases from J, the junction kept 12 bases outside the gene matches. In germline, CDR1 is SGHAT, CDR2 FQDESV (reference sequence). The CDR3 consists of 17 residues. Here the CDR3 DNA reads TGTGCCAGCAGCTTCGGGGGTCGACAGGGCTCGAACTATGGCTACACCTTC. Protein product: CASSFGGRQGSNYGYTF.

The J gene is TRBJ1-3, the V gene TRBV2; TRBD1 is a possible D gene (5 bases). Trimming pared 8 bases from V and 0 bases from J, leaving 11 bases between. Germline V gives CDR1 SNHLY, CDR2 FYNNEI. CDR3 size: 14 residues. The CDR3 DNA reads as TGTGCCAGCCTCCGGACAATCTCTGGAAACACCATATATTTT. This codes for CASLRTISGNTIYF. Looking up the rest from reference TRBV2 and TRBJ1-3 gives the full variable domain: EPEVTQTPSHQVTQMGQEVILRCVPISNHLYFYWYRQILGQKVEFLVSFYNNEISEKSEIFDDQFSVERPDGSNFTLKIRSTKLEDSAMYFCASLRTISGNTIYFGEGSWLTVV.

V usage is TRBV27 and J usage is TRBJ1-5; D is possibly TRBD1 (6 bases). CDR1 is MNHEY and CDR2 is SMNVEV in the germline V gene (reference sequence). The CDR3 length is 16 residues. With 2 bases removed from V and 1 base from J, the gap between germline ends came to 12 bases. The CDR3 is CASSLGGASSNQPQHF. For the CDR3, the DNA is TGTGCCAGCAGTTTAGGGGGGGCGAGCAGCAATCAGCCCCAGCATTTT.

The chain links TRBV11-2 to TRBJ2-3, with D possibly matching TRBD2 (5 bases). Trimming pared 0 bases from V and 2 bases from J, leaving 9 bases between. In germline, CDR1 is SGHAT, CDR2 FQNNGV. The CDR3 has 15 amino acids. The CDR3 spells CASSLDHGVTDTQYF. The CDR3 nucleotides are TGTGCCAGCAGCTTAGATCACGGGGTCACAGATACGCAGTATTTT. Supplemented by reference TRBV11-2 and TRBJ2-3, the full variable domain reads EAGVAQSPRYKIIEKRQSVAFWCNPISGHATLYWYQQILGQGPKLLIQFQNNGVVDDSQLPKDRFSAERLKGVDSTLKIQPAKLEDSAVYLCASSLDHGVTDTQYFGPGTRLTVL.

This chain links TRBV28 with TRBJ1-1; D is unclear. V was shortened by 8 bases and J by 1 base, with 14 bases between the two germline ends. The CDR3 spans 14 residues. From germline, CDR1 is MDHEN and CDR2 SYDVKM. DNA of the CDR3: TGTGCCAGCCTCCACGGGTCCGCGAACACTGAAGCTTTCTTT. It yields the protein CASLHGSANTEAFF.

This CDR3 is CSVQGGQGLYNEQFF. Written as DNA, the CDR3 is TGCAGCGTCCAAGGGGGACAGGGGCTATACAATGAGCAGTTCTTC. The chain is built from TRBV29-1 and TRBJ2-1, with 10 bases that match TRBD1. Germline V gene lookup returns CDR1 SQVTM and CDR2 ANQGSEA. The length of the CDR3 is 15 residues. The ends lost 6 bases at V and 4 bases at J; junction bases unmatched: 9.

This clone occurred once. The chain has TRBV30 and TRBJ2-3, with D maybe TRBD2 (7 bases). V was cut by 1 base and J by 3 bases, with 14 bases left in between. CDR3 length equals 15 residues. Germline V CDR1 and CDR2: GTSNPN, SVGIG (reference sequence). For the CDR3, the DNA is TGTGCCTGGAGTGGGGGGGGGCCGATGACAGATACGCAGTATTTT. It yields the protein CAWSGGGPMTDTQYF.

V usage is TRBV29-1 and J usage is TRBJ2-5; 8 nucleotides agree with TRBD1. Germline trimming cut 6 bases from V and 4 bases from J; bases unmatched to any gene: 13. There are 15 residues in the CDR3. Per the germline V gene, CDR1 is SQVTM and CDR2 is ANQGSEA. The CDR3 sequence: CSVAPRQGWRETQYF. The DNA of the CDR3 is TGCAGCGTGGCCCCCCGACAGGGGTGGAGAGAGACCCAGTACTTC.

The rearrangement uses TRBV5-1 and TRBJ2-7; 7 bases map to TRBD1. CDR1 and CDR2 from the germline V gene are SGHRS and YFSETQ. The CDR3 spans 13 residues. The V segment lost 4 bases and the J segment 4 bases; nucleotides outside the gene matches: 5. The CDR3 nucleotides are TGCGCCAGCAGCCCCGGGACAGCATACGAGCAGTACTTC. Amino acid sequence: CASSPGTAYEQYF.

The chain employs TRBV30 and TRBJ2-3; 9 nucleotides line up with TRBD1. CDR1 and CDR2 (germline): GTSNPN, SVGIG (reference sequence). Trimming at V came to 1 base and at J to 4 bases, leaving 3 bases not matched to a gene. There are 14 residues in the CDR3. For the CDR3, the DNA is TGTGCCTGGAGTGGGACAGGGGTGGCAGATACGCAGTATTTT. Translation gives CAWSGTGVADTQYF.

This chain connects TRBV13 to TRBJ2-5, with no clear D. This CDR3 has 11 residues. V lost 4 bases to trimming and J lost 5 bases, with 5 bases between them. In germline, CDR1 is PRHDT, CDR2 FYEKMQ (reference sequence). CDR3 nucleotide sequence: TGTGCCAGCAGCTCCAGGGAGACCCAGTACTTC. Its protein is CASSSRETQYF.

The chain uses TRBV6-1 and TRBJ1-3; D remains unclear. The CDR3 covers 15 residues. Deletions cut 2 bases from V and 0 bases from J, with 8 bases between. CDR1 and CDR2 from the germline V gene are MNHNS and SASEGT. CDR3 in amino acids: CASSEQQISGNTIYF. CDR3 coding DNA: TGTGCCAGCAGTGAACAACAGATCTCTGGAAACACCATATATTTT.

The chain recombines TRBV7-9 with TRBJ2-3; TRBD2 matches 7 bases. The CDR3 is made up of 15 amino acids. Germline V lookup: CDR1 SEHNR, CDR2 FQNEAQ (reference sequence). V was clipped by 5 bases and J by 6 bases; unmatched bases: 11. CDR3 DNA: TGTGCCAGCAGCACTCCCGGGACTATTGTTGATACGCAGTATTTT. It is translated as CASSTPGTIVDTQYF.

This clone was counted once. The CDR3 here is CSGDRDRDQETQYF. CDR3 nucleotide sequence: TGCAGCGGGGACCGGGACAGGGACCAAGAGACCCAGTACTTC. This chain joins TRBV29-1 and TRBJ2-5; 9 nucleotides agree with TRBD1. Germline assignment: CDR1 SQVTM and CDR2 ANQGSEA. V was clipped by 7 bases and J by 0 bases; unmatched bases: 6. The CDR3 loop spans 14 amino acids. The whole variable domain, filled in from reference TRBV29-1 and TRBJ2-5, reads SAVISQKPSRDICQRGTSLTIQCQVDSQVTMMFWYRQQPGQSLTLIATANQGSEATYESGFVIDKFPISRPNLTFSTLTVSNMSPEDSSIYLCSGDRDRDQETQYFGPGTRLLVL.

The chain uses TRBV6-1 and TRBJ1-5; 7 bases are shared with TRBD1. V trimming: 7 bases; J trimming: 3 bases; junction bases outside the gene matches: 6. The CDR3 has 14 amino acids. Germline CDR1 is MNHNS and CDR2 is SASEGT. CDR3 coding DNA: TGTGCCAGCACTCTAGGACAGGCCAATCAGCCCCAGCATTTT. Translated, it gives CASTLGQANQPQHF.

The DNA of the CDR3 is TGTGCCTGGAGTCGCCTGACAGCCAATCAGCCCCAGCATTTT. It translates to CAWSRLTANQPQHF. This chain joins TRBV30 and TRBJ1-5; maybe TRBD1 (5 bases). CDR1 is GTSNPN, CDR2 SVGIG, per germline (reference sequence). The V and J ends lost 2 bases and 3 bases respectively, with 11 bases between them. This CDR3 comprises 14 residues.